Sequencing of this T cell receptor beta chain was carried out in a study of T cell responses to AZD1222 COVID-19 vaccine. Germline lookup yields CDR1 SGHVS and CDR2 FNYEAQ. The length of the CDR3 is 16 residues. V lost 2 bases, J lost 0 bases, and 11 bases lay in between. Measured with immunoSEQ multiplex PCR; TCRdb has only the in-frame clones, and not every one. This table has tens of thousands of clones, approximately 91% appearing once. With respect to this clone: Its target is unknown.

Study observations and caveats: Among those given AZD1222, only five or six were seropositive at baseline. Donors were chiefly white British, with a greater number of females, and clonal diversity was perhaps underestimated. Repertoires were sampled only after the peak T cell response.

The input for sequencing was peripheral blood, taken on day 0 of AZD1222 vaccination. This clonotype was sampled from an adult in good health. The V call is TRBV7-6, the J call TRBJ1-3; D is uncertain. For the CDR3, the DNA is TGTGCCAGCAGCTTATTGGCCCGGACCTCTGGAAACACCATATATTTT. It encodes CASSLLARTSGNTIYF.